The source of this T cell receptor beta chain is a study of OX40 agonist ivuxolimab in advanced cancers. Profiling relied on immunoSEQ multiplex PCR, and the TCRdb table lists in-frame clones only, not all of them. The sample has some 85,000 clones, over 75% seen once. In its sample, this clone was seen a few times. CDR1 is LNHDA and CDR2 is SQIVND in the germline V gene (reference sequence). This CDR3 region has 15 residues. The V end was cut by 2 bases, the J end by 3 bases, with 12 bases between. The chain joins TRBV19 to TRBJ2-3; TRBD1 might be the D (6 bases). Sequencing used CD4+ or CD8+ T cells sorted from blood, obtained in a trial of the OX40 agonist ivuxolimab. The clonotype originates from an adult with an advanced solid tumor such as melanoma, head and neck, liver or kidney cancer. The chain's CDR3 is CASSITGIGTDTQYF. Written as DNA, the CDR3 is TGTGCCAGTAGTATAACAGGGATCGGGACAGATACGCAGTATTTT. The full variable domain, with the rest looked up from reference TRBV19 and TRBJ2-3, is DGGITQSPKYLFRKEGQNVTLSCEQNLNHDAMYWYRQDPGQGLRLIYYSQIVNDFQKGDIAEGYSVSREKKESFPLTVTSAQKNPTAFYLCASSITGIGTDTQYFGPGTRLTVL.